The present T cell receptor delta chain was sequenced within a study of Vδ1+ human thymocytes. With regard to this clone: Its antigen remains unknown.

Between about 97% and 99.6% of sorted thymocytes were Vdelta1+. The template was reverse-transcribed extracted RNA. The CDR3 regions were amplified by multiplex PCR from V-gene primers to a constant-region primer. TCRdb reanalysed the multiplex PCR reads with CATT. This sample carries more than 50,000 delta-chain clones, roughly 15% of them seen once, and the ten largest clones take roughly 0.5%. Study conclusions and caveats: Many TRG clonotypes were shared between donors; TRD repertoires were essentially private. Roughly 22% of thymic delta-chain sequences were Vdelta2, with few Vdelta3, unlike blood Vdelta1+ controls. Highly polyclonal TRG and TRD repertoires with Gaussian CDR3 length distributions appeared in thymus.

CDR1 and CDR2 from the germline V gene are TSWWSYY and QGS. Between the trimmed V and J ends, which lost 1 base and 0 bases, there was a span of 27 bases. The CDR3 contains 21 residues. The J gene is TRDJ1, the V gene TRDV1; D may be TRDD2 (7 bases). Sequences were obtained from Vdelta1+ gamma-delta thymocytes from the thymus. Stated subset: FACS-sorted CD3+ TCRalphabeta- TCRVdelta1+ TCRVdelta2- thymocytes. This sequence originates from a boy in the first two years of life who had congenital heart surgery. The DNA of the CDR3 is TGTGCTCTTGGGGAACAGAAAGTTTCCTACGAGCTGGGGACTTACACCGATAAACTCATCTTT. Amino acids: CALGEQKVSYELGTYTDKLIF.